Below, one T cell receptor (beta chain) is given with its context. The sample comes from a study of T cell clonotyping in hematopoietic cell transplantation. The assay was immunoSEQ multiplex PCR, and TCRdb's table has in-frame clones only and misses some. Of about 36,000 clones listed, around 95% are singletons. The time point here: recipient sample about 28 days before transplant, after cytoreduction. J gave up 5 bases and V 5 bases, and 9 bases lay outside the gene matches. The CDR3 extends over 16 amino acids. The germline CDR1 and CDR2 sequences are MDHEN and SYDVKM. This sample comprised peripheral blood mononuclear cells, obtained before stem cell transplant. This sequence joins TRBV28 and TRBJ1-5, with TRBD1 matching 10 bases. This TCR derives from a man aged 40-49 years with chronic myeloid leukemia. Some clones in this sample may be carry-over from other donors' samples. The CDR3 loop is CASSIRTGGSYQPQHF. CDR3 DNA sequence: TGTGCCAGCAGTATTCGGACAGGGGGTTCCTATCAGCCCCAGCATTTT. Full variable domain (remainder filled in from reference TRBV28 and TRBJ1-5): DVKVTQSSRYLVKRTGEKVFLECVQDMDHENMFWYRQDPGLGLRLIYFSYDVKMKEKGDIPEGYSVSREKKERFSLILESASTNQTSMYLCASSIRTGGSYQPQHFGDGTRLSIL.